This T cell receptor (beta chain) emerged from a study of human T cells and chemical hapten exposure. The wider study: Patch tests applied 0.01% DPC to the upper back, read at 6 days. The patients, most of them female, presented with alopecia areata, totalis or universalis. Study outcomes and limitations: With DPC sensitization, TCRs exceeding 1 in 1000 frequency showed no change.

TCRdb redid the calling of the RACE reads with MiXCR, one entry per CDR3 protein. The sample lists 39,000 or so distinct CDR3 sequences, 3% to 4% occurring once. Indicated time point: patch test 1, 2 weeks after DPC sensitization. Treatment indicated: therapeutic diphenylcyclopropenone sensitization with weekly scalp DPC. It was unfractionated whole blood from which total RNA was extracted. The donor pool consisted of alopecia patients aged 18 to 70 years, considered suitable for DPC. Concerning this clonotype: Its cognate antigen is unknown.

The CDR3 extends over 15 amino acids. In germline, CDR1 is SGHRS, CDR2 YFSETQ. With 4 bases removed from V and 3 bases from J, the gap between germline ends came to 16 bases. The input for sequencing was whole blood, taken in connection with sensitization to the hapten diphenylcyclopropenone (DPC). The chain links TRBV5-1 to TRBJ1-1, with D possibly TRBD1 on 5 matching bases. The source of this sequence is a man aged 50 or older with alopecia areata. Some clones in this sample may be carry-over from other donors' samples. The CDR3 bases are TGCGCCAGCAGCCGGGGTGGGACGGGGGACACTGAAGCTTTCTTT. Protein product: CASSRGGTGDTEAFF.